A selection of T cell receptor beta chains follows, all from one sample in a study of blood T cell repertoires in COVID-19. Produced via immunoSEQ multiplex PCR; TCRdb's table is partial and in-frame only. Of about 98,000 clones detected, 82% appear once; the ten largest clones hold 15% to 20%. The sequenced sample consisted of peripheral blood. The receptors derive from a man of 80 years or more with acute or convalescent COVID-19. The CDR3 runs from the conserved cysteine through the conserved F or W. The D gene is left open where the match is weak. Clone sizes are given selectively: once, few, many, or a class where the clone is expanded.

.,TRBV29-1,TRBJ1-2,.,TGCAGCGTTGATAGCCGGACAGCCTATGGCTACACCTTC,CSVDSRTAYGYTF
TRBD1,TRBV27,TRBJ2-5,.,TGTGCCAGCAGTTTATCTCAGACAGGGGAAGAGACCCAGTACTTC,CASSLSQTGEETQYF
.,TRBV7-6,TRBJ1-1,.,TGTGCCAGCAGCTTAGGAAACAGCCTCACTGAAGCTTTCTTT,CASSLGNSLTEAFF
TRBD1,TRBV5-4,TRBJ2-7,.,TGTGCCAGCACCGTGACAGGGTCGGCCGAGCAGTACTTC,CASTVTGSAEQYF
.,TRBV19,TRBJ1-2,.,TGTGCCAGTAACTCGGGGGGAAATGTATATGGCTACACCTTC,CASNSGGNVYGYTF
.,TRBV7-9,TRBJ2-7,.,TGTGCCAGCAGCTTAGCTCCGAGGAACGAGCAGTACTTC,CASSLAPRNEQYF
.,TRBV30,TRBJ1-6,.,TGTGCCTGGAGTGTAAGGACGACGGGATCACCCCTCCACTTT,CAWSVRTTGSPLHF
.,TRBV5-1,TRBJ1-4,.,TGCGCCAGCAGCTTAGGACGGGGTTTAGAAAAACTGTTTTTT,CASSLGRGLEKLFF
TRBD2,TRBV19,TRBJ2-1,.,TGTGCCAGTAGTATACCGCTGCGCCGGGGGGCCTACAATGAGCAGTTCTTC,CASSIPLRRGAYNEQFF
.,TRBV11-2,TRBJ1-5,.,TGTGCCAGCAGCTTAGTTGGAGGGAGTCAGCCCCAGCATTTT,CASSLVGGSQPQHF
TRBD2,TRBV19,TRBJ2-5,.,TGTGCCAGTAGTATAGAGGCGGGAGATACTCAAGAGACCCAGTACTTC,CASSIEAGDTQETQYF
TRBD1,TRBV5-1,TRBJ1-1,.,TGCGCCAGCAGCCCAAGTGGAAACAGGGGGGACACTGAAGCTTTCTTT,CASSPSGNRGDTEAFF
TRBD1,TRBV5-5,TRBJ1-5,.,TGTGCCAGCAGCTTCTCACAGGGGGCTTCTCAGCCCCAGCATTTT,CASSFSQGASQPQHF
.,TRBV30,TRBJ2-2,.,TGTGCCTGGAAGGCAGGGTCGGTCGGGGAGCTGTTTTTT,CAWKAGSVGELFF
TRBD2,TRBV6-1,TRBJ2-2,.,TGTGCCAGCAGTGGAGGACTAGCGGGGGGCACCGGGGAGCTGTTTTTT,CASSGGLAGGTGELFF
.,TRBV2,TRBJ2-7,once,TGTGCCAGCAGTGATCAGGCGGGGAGCGAGCAGTACTTC,CASSDQAGSEQYF